This T cell receptor (beta chain) comes out of a study of T cells expressing NK-cell markers. As for the study in general: Sorted CD3+CD56-NKG2C+, CD3+CD56+NKG2C- and CD3+CD56+NKG2C+ T cells were the source of the TCR beta repertoires. Out of eight donors sequenced, seven tested HCMV-seropositive and the remaining one seronegative.

For each CDR3 protein, TCRdb gives one entry from its re-call of the 5' RACE reads, without DNA. The clone table shows 250,000 to 300,000 distinct CDR3 sequences, with the ten largest holding roughly 0.4%. Turning to this clonotype: Its target is unknown.

Study-wide results and caveats: Among four donors, these clonotypes also ranked first in the CD3+CD56-NKG2C+ fraction.

CDR3 size: 13 residues. Germline V lookup: CDR1 DFQATT, CDR2 SNEGSKA (reference sequence). Material: blood T cells: a sorted CD56 or NKG2C T cell subset, CD4+ or CD8+ T cells, or bulk PBMC T cells (not recorded which). The receptor was derived from a man between 18 and 29 years old in good health. V usage is TRBV20-1 and J usage is TRBJ2-3; TCRdb outputs TRBD2, but without DNA this stays unchecked. CDR3 in amino acids: CSARAWPSDTQYF.